Listed here are 30 T cell receptor beta chains from one sample, sequenced in a study of regulatory T cells in long-lasting Graves disease. To make TCR beta libraries, researchers used iRepertoire HTBI primers and Arm-PCR of CDR3 regions. Each CDR3 protein gets one entry after TCRdb re-called the multiplex PCR reads with MiXCR. The top ten clones hold approximately 17% of a sample with approximately 350,000 distinct CDR3 sequences, about 12% of them seen once. The time point is: newly diagnosed GD, antithyroid drugs for less than 3 months. Extracted RNA from PBMCs served as the source of the TCR library. These data also formed part of another study, on T cells in Graves' hyperthyroidism and ophthalmopathy.

The starting material was peripheral blood mononuclear cells (PBMCs), obtained at new diagnosis, from a patient treated with antithyroid drugs. These receptors were collected from a woman aged 18-29 years with Graves disease.

This clonotype was seen many times. The rearrangement joins TRBV15 to TRBJ2-1, with a tentative D call TRBD2 (6 bases). Germline assignment: CDR1 LNHNV and CDR2 YYDKDF (reference sequence). This CDR3 region has 14 residues. V gave up 8 bases and J gave up 7 bases, with 18 bases separating them. The CDR3 DNA follows: TGTGCCACCGACGGGGCGGGACGGGGGAATGAGCAGTTCTTC. Protein: CATDGAGRGNEQFF.

This clonotype was seen at least ten times. CDR3 protein: CATRPGGATGELFF. In DNA form, the CDR3 reads TGTGCCACCCGACCGGGGGGGGCAACCGGGGAGCTGTTTTTT. The chain links TRBV12-3 or TRBV12-4 to TRBJ2-2, with 8 nucleotides matching TRBD2. The CDR3 runs to 14 residues. The V and J ends lost 10 bases and 5 bases, in that order; junction bases with no gene match: 9.

This clonotype was counted at least ten times. J is TRBJ1-2 and V is TRBV20-1; 7 bases agree with TRBD1. The V and J ends lost 1 base and 4 bases, in that order; junction bases with no gene match: 9. CDR3 length: 15 residues. The germline V gene has CDR1 DFQATT and CDR2 SNEGSKA (reference sequence). CDR3 loop: CSARGPGGQSYGYTF. The CDR3 coding sequence is TGCAGTGCTAGAGGCCCCGGGGGACAGTCCTATGGCTACACCTTC.

The V call is TRBV6-2 or TRBV6-3, the J call TRBJ2-1, with a possible D match to TRBD2 (6 bases). Between the trimmed V and J ends, which lost 6 bases and 14 bases, there was a span of 14 bases. The CDR3 runs 11 residues. Germline loops: CDR1 MNHEY, CDR2 SVGEGT. The CDR3 DNA is TGTGCCAGCAGCCTGGGAGGTTCCGAGTTCTTC. Protein sequence: CASSLGGSEFF.

This clonotype was detected ten times or more. The chain links TRBV12-3 or TRBV12-4 to TRBJ2-2, with D possibly matching TRBD2 (6 bases). The CDR3 length is 14 residues. Trimming pared 6 bases from V and 5 bases from J, leaving 13 bases between. CDR3 sequence: CASRSTRGTGELFF. The CDR3 DNA reads as TGTGCCAGCAGGTCGACCCGGGGGACCGGGGAGCTGTTTTTT.

This clonotype has at least ten counts. V gene TRBV7-2 combines with J gene TRBJ1-2, with 7 nucleotides matching TRBD1. The V gene end was trimmed by 1 base and the J gene end by 4 bases; junction bases not matched to a gene: 12. The CDR3 is 17 amino acids. CDR1 and CDR2 (germline): SGHTA, FQGNSA. The CDR3 DNA reads as TGTGCCAGCAGCTTAGTTGGACAGGAGGCCACTAGCTATGGCTACACCTTC. Its protein is CASSLVGQEATSYGYTF.

This clonotype occurred many times. The CDR3, as DNA: TGTGCCAGCAGCACCCCCCGCTACCGCCCCCTCGGACGGCGGGGGACCTACAATGAGCAGTTCTTC. Amino acid sequence: CASSTPRYRPLGRRGTYNEQFF. The rearrangement links TRBV28 to TRBJ2-1; 7 bases are shared with TRBD2. Trimming at V came to 6 bases and at J to 2 bases, leaving 28 bases not matched to a gene. CDR3 size: 22 residues. Germline CDR1 and CDR2: MDHEN and SYDVKM.

V usage is TRBV7-9 and J usage is TRBJ2-1; the match to TRBD2 covers 7 bases. CDR1 is SEHNR and CDR2 is FQNEAQ in the germline V gene (reference sequence). V was pared by 7 bases and J by 4 bases, with 7 bases of the junction left unmatched. CDR3 length: 14 residues. The CDR3 DNA follows: TGTGCCAGCACCTGGGGGGGGGAATACAATGAGCAGTTCTTC. Protein product: CASTWGGEYNEQFF.

The sample holds many counts of this clonotype. The rearrangement joins TRBV6-5 to TRBJ1-2; 9 nucleotides agree with TRBD1. The CDR3 sequence is 14 residues long. Per the germline V gene, CDR1 is MNHEY and CDR2 is SVGAGI. Trimming cost V 0 bases and J 5 bases; bases outside gene matches: 1. The DNA for the CDR3 is TGTGCCAGCAGTTACTCGGGACAGGGATATGGCTACACCTTC. This gives the protein CASSYSGQGYGYTF.

The chain joins TRBV12-3 or TRBV12-4 to TRBJ1-1, with D perhaps TRBD1 (6 bases). Trimming pared 7 bases from V and 6 bases from J, leaving 15 bases between. The CDR3 contains 13 residues. This chain's CDR3 is CASISIGTPEAFF. CDR3 nucleotide sequence: TGTGCCAGCATTTCGATTGGGACACCTGAAGCTTTCTTT.

Notes on this clonotype: A much larger clone lies one base from this, so it may be a read error. V and J are TRBV6-5 and TRBJ2-5, with 7 bases matching TRBD2. TRBJ2-7 matches the DNA end more closely, so the J call is doubtful. CDR1 is MNHEY and CDR2 is SVGAGI in the germline V gene. The CDR3 has 16 amino acids. The CDR3 loop reads CASSYNWGGEVDEQYF. CDR3 bases: TGTGCCAGCAGTTACAACTGGGGGGGAGAAGTCGACGAGCAGTACTTC.

This clonotype showed up just a few times. The rearrangement links TRBV14 to TRBJ2-2; 9 bases align to TRBD2. The CDR3 consists of 18 residues. Germline CDR1 SGHDN, CDR2 FVKESK. V gave up 3 bases and J gave up 1 base; unmatched junction bases: 9. CDR3: CASSHQTSGFRNTGELFF. The CDR3 DNA reads as TGTGCCAGCAGCCACCAGACTAGCGGATTTAGGAACACCGGGGAGCTGTTTTTT.

This clonotype was detected a few times. The J gene is TRBJ2-7, the V gene TRBV6-5; D perhaps matches TRBD1 (6 bases). With 0 bases removed from V and 3 bases from J, the gap between germline ends came to 21 bases. This CDR3 comprises 18 residues. From germline, CDR1 is MNHEY and CDR2 SVGAGI. CDR3 nucleotides: TGTGCCAGCAGTTACTCAGGTCCGCTGGGGGCGGATGGCTACGAGCAGTACTTC. Translated, it gives CASSYSGPLGADGYEQYF.

This clonotype has at least ten counts. V usage is TRBV6-9 and J usage is TRBJ1-1, with a weak D call TRBD1 (5 bases). The CDR3 runs to 13 residues. Between the trimmed V and J ends, which lost 3 bases and 4 bases, there was a span of 9 bases. CDR1 is MNHGY, CDR2 SVAAGI, per germline. The CDR3 region has the DNA TGTGCCAGCAGTTACGATGGGGGCACTGAAGCTTTCTTT. Encoded protein: CASSYDGGTEAFF.

The chain carries TRBV10-3 and TRBJ1-6; tentatively, D is TRBD1 (6 bases). CDR3 length equals 17 residues. V was trimmed by 0 bases and J by 8 bases, leaving 17 bases between them. The germline gives CDR1 ENHRY, CDR2 SYGVKD. CDR3 sequence reads: CAISESETGHGDSPLHF. The CDR3 DNA follows: TGTGCCATCAGTGAGTCCGAAACGGGACATGGGGATTCACCCCTCCACTTT.

This clonotype was recorded many times. The chain joins TRBV12-3 or TRBV12-4 to TRBJ2-2; TRBD2 might be the D (6 bases). Trimming left V 5 bases short and J 4 bases short, with 11 bases between. CDR3 length: 14 amino acids. The CDR3 sequence is CASSALGGTGELFF. As DNA, the CDR3 is TGTGCCAGCAGTGCACTGGGAGGCACCGGGGAGCTGTTTTTT.

This clonotype was recorded many times. The genes are TRBV24-1 and TRBJ2-1; D is possibly TRBD1 (5 bases). Germline V gives CDR1 KGHDR, CDR2 SFDVKD. Trimming took 7 bases from V and 11 from J, leaving 20 bases between them. The CDR3 is 14 residues long. The CDR3 protein is CATRSTIQGNKQFF. The DNA of the CDR3 is TGTGCCACCAGATCAACCATTCAGGGAAACAAGCAGTTCTTC.

This clonotype was picked up many times. J is TRBJ2-5 and V is TRBV2, with D perhaps matching TRBD1 or TRBD2 (5 bases each). The length of the CDR3 is 13 residues. Germline assignment: CDR1 SNHLY and CDR2 FYNNEI. Trimming took off 3 bases at V and 4 bases at J, with 9 bases between the two ends. CDR3: CASSDSGRETQYF. The DNA of the CDR3 is TGTGCCAGCAGTGATTCAGGGAGAGAGACCCAGTACTTC.

This clonotype was observed at least ten times. The chain has TRBV7-9 and TRBJ1-1, with 7 bases lining up with TRBD1. CDR3 length equals 11 residues. Losses at the gene ends were 4 bases for V and 8 bases for J; bases not matched to a gene: 1. Germline V gives CDR1 SEHNR, CDR2 FQNEAQ (reference sequence). The CDR3 loop is CASSSQGEAFF. CDR3 bases: TGTGCCAGCAGCTCACAGGGGGAAGCTTTCTTT.

J is TRBJ2-7 and V is TRBV20-1, with 9 positions matching TRBD2. J gave up 6 bases and V 6 bases, and 12 bases lay outside the gene matches. This CDR3 has 14 amino acids. The germline gives CDR1 DFQATT, CDR2 SNEGSKA (reference sequence). CDR3 nucleotides: TGCAGTGCGGCTAAGACTAGCGGAGTGGGCGAGCAGTACTTC. Its protein is CSAAKTSGVGEQYF.

The table lists this clonotype with many counts. This chain connects TRBV28 to TRBJ1-3; tentative D call: TRBD1 (5 bases). The CDR3 is 15 residues long. The germline V and J ends were trimmed by 11 bases and 4 bases, with 21 bases remaining between them. Germline CDR1 is MDHEN and CDR2 is SYDVKM. CDR3 sequence (DNA): TGTGCCTCCTACCCAAGGGGCCGGGGGGGAAACACCATATATTTT. This codes for CASYPRGRGGNTIYF.

V usage is TRBV27 and J usage is TRBJ2-6; D remains ambiguous. The CDR3 consists of 16 residues. Germline V gives CDR1 MNHEY, CDR2 SMNVEV (reference sequence). The V gene lost 2 bases and the J gene lost 2 bases, with 10 bases spanning the gap. CDR3 in amino acids: CASSLVYRPGANVLTF. The CDR3 DNA sequence: TGTGCCAGCAGTTTAGTTTACAGACCTGGGGCCAACGTCCTGACTTTC.

This clonotype was seen repeatedly, ten times or more. DNA of the CDR3: TGTGCCAGCAGCCCTAATACCTCGGGAAACACCATATATTTT. It yields the protein CASSPNTSGNTIYF. V is TRBV12-3 or TRBV12-4 and J is TRBJ1-3; unclear D gene. This CDR3 has 14 amino acids. Trimming pared 6 bases from V and 4 bases from J, leaving 13 bases between.

The chain couples TRBV11-3 to TRBJ2-7; TRBD1 is a possible D gene (6 bases). The CDR3 runs 14 residues. Between the trimmed V and J ends, which lost 8 bases and 3 bases, there was a span of 17 bases. Per the germline V gene, CDR1 is SGHNT and CDR2 is YENEEA. CDR3 region: CASRLKAGDYEQYV. DNA of the CDR3: TGTGCCAGCCGCCTGAAAGCAGGGGACTACGAGCAGTACGTC.

J is TRBJ1-2 and V is TRBV20-1; 7 positions agree with TRBD1. The junction had 5 bases not matched to a gene; V was cut back by 0 bases and J by 1 base. The CDR3 covers 15 residues. Germline V gene lookup returns CDR1 DFQATT and CDR2 SNEGSKA (reference sequence). The CDR3 sequence is CSAREQGTFNYGYTF. The CDR3 nucleotides are TGCAGTGCTAGAGAACAGGGGACATTTAACTATGGCTACACCTTC.

The chain combines TRBV20-1 with TRBJ2-7; 12 nucleotides line up with TRBD2. V lost 6 bases and J lost 0; bases outside the gene matches: 9. This CDR3 region has 16 residues. Germline loops: CDR1 DFQATT, CDR2 SNEGSKA (reference sequence). The CDR3 DNA reads as TGCAGTGCCAGACGGACTAGCGGGGCCCCCTCCTACGAGCAGTACTTC. Its protein is CSARRTSGAPSYEQYF.

The chain joins TRBV27 to TRBJ2-1; no clear D gene. The CDR3 length is 16 residues. V lost 2 bases and J lost 4, with 15 bases in between. Germline lookup yields CDR1 MNHEY and CDR2 SMNVEV (reference sequence). This CDR3 reads CASSLTPIEGYNEQFF. DNA of the CDR3: TGTGCCAGCAGTTTAACCCCGATCGAAGGGTACAATGAGCAGTTCTTC.

This clonotype has just a few counts. CDR3 bases: TGTGCCAGCAGCCAAGGGCTCGGCGAGCAGTTCTTC. Residues: CASSQGLGEQFF. The chain employs TRBV3-1 and TRBJ2-1; D remains unclear. V was clipped by 1 base and J by 10 bases, with 8 bases between them. Germline V CDR1 and CDR2: LGHDT, YNNKEL (reference sequence). This CDR3 spans 12 amino acids.

The sample holds a few counts of this clonotype. The rearrangement joins TRBV4-3 to TRBJ2-2, with D perhaps matching TRBD1 (5 bases). This CDR3 spans 17 amino acids. The germline gives CDR1 LGHNA, CDR2 YSLEER. Trimming shortened V by 2 bases and J by 0 bases, and 13 bases separated the two germline ends. CDR3 in DNA: TGCGCCAGCAGCCAATTCCCAGGGCTTTCGAACACCGGGGAGCTGTTTTTT. It codes for CASSQFPGLSNTGELFF.

Many counts were recorded for this clonotype. The chain employs TRBV6-2 or TRBV6-3 and TRBJ2-1; unclear D gene. Germline V gene lookup returns CDR1 MNHEY and CDR2 SVGEGT. The CDR3 contains 16 residues. V was cut by 0 bases and J by 0 bases, with 9 bases left in between. CDR3: CASSYSYTHSYNEQFF. The CDR3 region has the DNA TGTGCCAGCAGTTACTCGTATACCCACTCCTACAATGAGCAGTTCTTC.